This TCR beta chain was identified in a study of blood T cell repertoires in COVID-19 (dated by TCRdb to about 2020). Describing the broader study: Collaborator samples came from the United States, Italy and Spain and covered acute and convalescent phases of COVID-19. Sample metadata almost always included a de-identified subject ID, COVID-19 status, age in years and sex. The samples were drawn from two sources: the first 160 participants of the ongoing ImmuneRACE study, and 950 to 1,500 subjects contributed by 6 global collaborators. The repertoires were made available in a free public database intended to serve as a resource for research on the immune response to SARS-CoV-2. HLA class I and class II types, where available, came from metadata supplied by the sample provider rather than from assay-based typing. Deeply sampled blood TCRbeta repertoires from subjects exposed to, actively infected with, or recovered from COVID-19 were included in the dataset. The material from the prospective study consisted of cDNA or gDNA derived from T cells, B-cell-depleted T cells, or PBMCs.

As regards this clone: Its antigen remains unidentified. No quality values exist for individual bases; no much larger clone is one base distant.

TCRbeta CDR3 regions were amplified from genomic DNA using the immunoSEQ Assay, a bias-controlled multiplex PCR. The authors' pipeline ran thus. Nucleated cell counts per sample were estimated from amplification of reference gene primers within the assay. Sequence reads were collapsed and filtered to measure the absolute abundance of every unique TCRbeta CDR3 rearrangement. For each sample, productive Simpson clonality was calculated as the square root of Simpson's diversity index across productive rearrangements. The source is immuneACCESS, and TCRdb retained only in-frame sequences with V and J called. Part of the clones is not carried over; for the studies checked, unresolved V genes explain less than half of this, and the remainder is unexplained. The V and J calls and the clone size are those of that table, but D and trimming were determined from the DNA. This sample is represented by nearly 350,000 clones; 80% to 90% of them were singletons. 6% to 7% of the sample lies in the top ten.

Spanning cysteine to phenylalanine, the CDR3 consists of 20 amino acids. Just CDR3 DNA is preserved here, 60 bases in frame from base 1. CDR1 and CDR2, looked up from the germline V gene, are KGHSH and LQKENI. Relative to germline, V is missing 2 bases and J is missing 0 bases, with 9 bases of the junction outside any gene match. One collaborating source in Seattle enrolled patients while the patients were actively infected and followed the patients over time throughout the course of disease. Each collaborating institution followed its own protocols to collect whole blood in K2EDTA tubes. For TCRbeta analysis, collaborators shipped samples in one of three forms: frozen whole blood, isolated PBMCs, or DNA extracted from either of those sample types. Study-wide findings and limitations: How much clinical and demographic metadata was included differed by source and by participant, and the metadata was provided uncurated.

The receptor was isolated from a woman aged 45 to 65 with COVID-19, enrolled during active disease. The sample was peripheral blood. The receptor chain draws on TRBV18 and TRBJ2-2; TRBD2 agrees with 13 junctional bases. CDR3 sequence: CASSPLPGLAGITNTGELFF. The DNA reads as follows: TGTGCCAGCTCACCATTACCGGGACTAGCGGGAATTACGAACACCGGGGAGCTGTTTTTT. Here the CDR3 is joined to the reference TRBV18 and TRBJ2-2 genes, and the full variable domain is: NAGVMQNPRHLVRRRGQEARLRCSPMKGHSHVYWYRQLPEEGLKFMVYLQKENIIDESGMPKERFSAEFPKEGPSILRIQQVVRGDSAAYFCASSPLPGLAGITNTGELFFGEGSRLTVL.